Presented here are 5 T cell receptor beta chains from one specimen sequenced in a study of CD8+ T cells in alopecia areata listed by TCRdb under 2018. Library preparation used the immunoSEQ multiplex PCR assay. To provide template for TCR sequencing, every sample had RNA extracted and reverse transcribed into cDNA. Here the immuneACCESS table is served through TCRdb, limited to in-frame sequences with V and J called. Missing clones are a known gap in these copies; in checked studies unresolved V genes cover under half, and the rest lacks a known reason. This sample is represented by 100,000 to 150,000 clones; around 60% of them were singletons. Jointly, the top ten make up around 5.7% of the sample. Explained via the paper, the time point label denotes: approximately 4 weeks on oral tofacitinib. The treatment or condition label, read with the paper, signifies: oral pan-JAK inhibitor, 5-10 mg twice daily.

Sequenced here: CD4+ T cells sorted from blood, sampled at week 4, from a patient treated with tofacitinib. The source is a human donor with alopecia areata.

This chain joins TRBV4-3 and TRBJ2-5; 9 bases are a match to TRBD2. The DNA end is a closer match to TRBJ2-7, so the J assignment may be wrong. The V gene's germline CDR1 is LGHNA and CDR2 YSLEER. This CDR3 spans 15 amino acids. CDR3 amino acids: CASSQDETSGYEQYF. CDR3 coding DNA: TGCGCCAGCAGCCAAGATGAGACTAGCGGATACGAGCAGTACTTC.

This clone has more than one count but fewer than ten. The chain couples TRBV5-1 to TRBJ1-5; 9 bases agree with TRBD1. Germline values: CDR1 SGHRS, CDR2 YFSETQ. There are 14 residues in the CDR3. Germline trimming cut 4 bases from V and 7 bases from J; bases unmatched to any gene: 6. CDR3 protein: CASSGTGGGQPQHF. Here the CDR3 DNA reads TGCGCCAGCAGCGGAACAGGGGGCGGCCAGCCCCAGCATTTT. The full variable domain, completed using reference TRBV5-1 and TRBJ1-5, is KAGVTQTPRYLIKTRGQQVTLSCSPISGHRSVSWYQQTPGQGLQFLFEYFSETQRNKGNFPGRFSGRQFSNSRSEMNVSTLELGDSALYLCASSGTGGGQPQHFGDGTRLSIL.

This rearrangement joins TRBV2 to TRBJ2-7; D unresolved. The germline V and J ends were trimmed by 3 bases and 2 bases, with 8 bases remaining between them. The CDR3 is 13 amino acids. Germline V gene sequence: CDR1 SNHLY, CDR2 FYNNEI. The DNA of the CDR3 is TGTGCCAGCAGTGAGGGAAGCGCCTACGAGCAGTACTTC. Protein sequence: CASSEGSAYEQYF.

This clone was counted a few times. The chain links TRBV27 to TRBJ1-2, with D possibly TRBD1 on 5 matching bases. Trimming took 4 bases from V and 7 from J, leaving 16 bases between them. The V gene's germline CDR1 is MNHEY and CDR2 SMNVEV (reference sequence). The CDR3 runs 14 residues. The chain's CDR3 is CASSSGRDLSGYTF. In nucleotides, the CDR3 is TGTGCCAGCAGTTCGGGCCGGGACTTGAGTGGCTACACCTTC.

V usage is TRBV29-1 and J usage is TRBJ2-5; TRBD1 aligns across 7 bases. V trimming: 6 bases; J trimming: 3 bases; junction bases outside the gene matches: 4. The CDR3 is 12 residues long. From germline, CDR1 is SQVTM and CDR2 ANQGSEA. The CDR3 bases are TGCAGCGTGGGACAGTTAGAAGAGACCCAGTACTTC. Encoded protein: CSVGQLEETQYF.